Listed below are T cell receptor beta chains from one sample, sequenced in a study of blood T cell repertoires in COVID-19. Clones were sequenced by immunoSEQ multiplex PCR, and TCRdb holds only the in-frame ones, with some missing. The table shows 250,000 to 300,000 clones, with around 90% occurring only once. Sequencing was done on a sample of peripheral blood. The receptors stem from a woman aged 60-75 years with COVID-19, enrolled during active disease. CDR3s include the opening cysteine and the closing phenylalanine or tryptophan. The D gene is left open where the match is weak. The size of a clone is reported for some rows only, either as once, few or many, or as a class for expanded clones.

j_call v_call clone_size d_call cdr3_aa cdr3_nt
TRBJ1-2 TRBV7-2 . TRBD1 CASSLSGTGGGYGYTF TGTGCCAGCAGCTTATCAGGGACAGGGGGTGGCTATGGCTACACCTTC
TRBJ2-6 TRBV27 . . CASSLEPPIPSGANVLTF TGTGCCAGCAGTTTAGAGCCGCCCATCCCCTCTGGGGCCAACGTCCTGACTTTC
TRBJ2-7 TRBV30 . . CACSRGIYEQYF TGTGCCTGCAGTAGGGGGATCTACGAGCAGTACTTC
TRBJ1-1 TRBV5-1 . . CASSLGWGQNTEAFF TGCGCCAGCAGCTTGGGCTGGGGGCAGAACACTGAAGCTTTCTTT
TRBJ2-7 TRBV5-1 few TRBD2 CASSLVGTSGPNSYEQYF TGCGCCAGCAGCTTGGTGGGGACTAGCGGACCTAACTCCTACGAGCAGTACTTC
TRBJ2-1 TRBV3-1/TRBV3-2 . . CASSQDPYNEQFF TGTGCCAGCAGCCAAGATCCGTACAATGAGCAGTTCTTC
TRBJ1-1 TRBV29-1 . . CSFSRARTEAFF TGCAGCTTTTCCAGGGCCCGCACTGAAGCTTTCTTT
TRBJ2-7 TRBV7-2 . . CASSPRPTGPSSYEQYF TGTGCCAGCAGCCCACGCCCGACAGGTCCAAGCTCCTACGAGCAGTACTTC
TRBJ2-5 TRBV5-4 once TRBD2 CASSLATLGLAGGQKTQYF TGTGCCAGCAGCTTGGCCACCCTAGGACTAGCGGGGGGGCAGAAGACCCAGTACTTC
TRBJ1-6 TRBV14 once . CASSPAGLYSPLHF TGTGCCAGCAGCCCGGCAGGCCTTTATTCACCCCTCCACTTT
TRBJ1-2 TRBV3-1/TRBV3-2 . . CASSQVQYYGYTF TGTGCCAGCAGCCAAGTCCAGTACTATGGCTACACCTTC
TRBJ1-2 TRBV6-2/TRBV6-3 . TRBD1 CASSRQGRGYTF TGTGCCAGCAGCCGACAGGGACGGGGCTACACCTTC
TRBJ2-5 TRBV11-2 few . CASSLGGRYAETQYF TGTGCCAGCAGCTTAGGGGGCCGGTATGCGGAGACCCAGTACTTC
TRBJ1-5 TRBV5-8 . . CASSLAGGRRPQHF TGTGCCAGCAGCTTGGCGGGGGGGCGAAGGCCCCAGCATTTT
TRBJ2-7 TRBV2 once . CASSEDTPRRYEQYF TGTGCCAGCAGTGAAGACACCCCGAGGCGGTACGAGCAGTACTTC
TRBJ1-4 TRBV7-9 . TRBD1 CASTPGPGQGNEKLFF TGTGCCAGCACCCCGGGCCCGGGACAGGGGAATGAAAAACTGTTTTTT
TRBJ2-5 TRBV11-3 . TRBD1 CASSLGLGQGETQYF TGTGCCAGCAGCTTAGGCTTGGGACAGGGAGAGACCCAGTACTTC
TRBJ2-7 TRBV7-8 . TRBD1 CASRVDRGNYEQYF TGTGCCAGCAGGGTTGACAGGGGGAACTACGAGCAGTACTTC
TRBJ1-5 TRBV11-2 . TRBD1 CASSSLLTGTCQPQHF TGTGCCAGCAGCTCTTTACTGACAGGGACGTGTCAGCCCCAGCATTTT
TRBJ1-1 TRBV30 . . CAWSVRALADTEAFF TGTGCCTGGAGTGTGAGGGCCTTGGCGGACACTGAAGCTTTCTTT
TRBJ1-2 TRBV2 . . CASSQGYYGYTF TGTGCCAGCAGTCAGGGGTACTATGGCTACACCTTC
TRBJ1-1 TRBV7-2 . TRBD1 CASSLAVAGAGGTEAFF TGTGCCAGCAGCTTAGCTGTGGCAGGGGCAGGGGGCACTGAAGCTTTCTTT
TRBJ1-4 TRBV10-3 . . CANREQLNEKLFF TGTGCCAATCGGGAACAGCTGAATGAAAAACTGTTTTTT
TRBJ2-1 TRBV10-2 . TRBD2 CASSLAGGPSSYNEQFF TGCGCCAGCAGTCTAGCGGGGGGGCCGAGCTCCTACAATGAGCAGTTCTTC
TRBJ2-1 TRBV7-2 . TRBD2 CASSLGAGGYNEQFF TGTGCCAGCAGCTTAGGAGCGGGGGGATACAATGAGCAGTTCTTC
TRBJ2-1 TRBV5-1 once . CASSLGSSYNEQFF TGCGCCAGCAGCTTGGGGAGCTCCTACAATGAGCAGTTCTTC
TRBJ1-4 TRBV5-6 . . CASSPRPRGEKLFF TGTGCCAGCAGCCCAAGACCCAGAGGTGAAAAACTGTTTTTT
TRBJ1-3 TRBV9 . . CASSGVISGNTIYF TGTGCCAGCAGCGGTGTTATCTCTGGAAACACCATATATTTT
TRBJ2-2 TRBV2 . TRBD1 CASTVPGQGSTGELFF TGTGCCAGCACCGTTCCGGGACAGGGCAGCACCGGGGAGCTGTTTTTT
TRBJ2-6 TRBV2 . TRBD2 CASRPGGTGANVLTF TGTGCCAGCCGGCCGGGAGGGACTGGGGCCAACGTCCTGACTTTC
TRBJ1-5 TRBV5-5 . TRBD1 CASSSITGTGRASPQHF TGTGCCAGCAGCTCGATTACCGGGACAGGACGGGCGTCGCCCCAGCATTTT
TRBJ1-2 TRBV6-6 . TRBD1 CASSLDRTGAIYTF TGTGCCAGCAGCCTCGATCGGACAGGGGCGATCTACACCTTC
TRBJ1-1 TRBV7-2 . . CASSFGGSRTEAFF TGTGCCAGCAGCTTCGGGGGGTCGAGGACTGAAGCTTTCTTT
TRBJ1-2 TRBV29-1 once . CSVADRENYGYTF TGCAGCGTTGCCGACAGAGAGAACTATGGCTACACCTTC
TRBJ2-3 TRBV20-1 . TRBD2 CSASASGGTSDTQYF TGCAGTGCTAGTGCTAGCGGGGGGACTTCAGATACGCAGTATTTT
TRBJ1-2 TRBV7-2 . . CASSRTRQDLYGYTF TGTGCCAGCAGCCGGACCCGACAGGACTTATATGGCTACACCTTC
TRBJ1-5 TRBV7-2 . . CASSSLGGDSNQPQHF TGTGCCAGCAGCTCCTTGGGGGGGGATAGCAATCAGCCCCAGCATTTT
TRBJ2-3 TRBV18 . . CASSLSTSTDTQYF TGTGCCAGCTCACTGTCGACTAGCACAGATACGCAGTATTTT
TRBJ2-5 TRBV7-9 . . CASSPLAWEETQYF TGTGCCAGCAGCCCGTTAGCGTGGGAAGAGACCCAGTACTTC
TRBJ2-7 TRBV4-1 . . CASSQEPYYEQYF TGCGCCAGCAGCCAAGAACCCTACTACGAGCAGTACTTC
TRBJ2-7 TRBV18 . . CASSSRASSYEQYF TGTGCCAGCTCATCGAGGGCCAGCTCCTACGAGCAGTACTTC
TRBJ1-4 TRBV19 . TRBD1 CASIRQGSEKLFF TGTGCCAGTATTAGACAGGGGAGTGAAAAACTGTTTTTT
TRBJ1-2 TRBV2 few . CASSAEGDYGYTF TGTGCCAGCAGTGCGGAAGGGGACTATGGCTACACCTTC
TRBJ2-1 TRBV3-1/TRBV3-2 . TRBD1 CASSPTPDRVRNEQFF TGTGCCAGCAGCCCAACCCCCGACAGGGTAAGGAATGAGCAGTTCTTC
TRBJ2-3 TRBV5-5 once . CASSFRGPRTDTQYF TGTGCCAGCAGTTTTAGAGGGCCCCGCACAGATACGCAGTATTTT
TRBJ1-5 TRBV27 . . CASSFREGQPQHF TGTGCCAGCAGTTTCAGGGAGGGGCAGCCCCAGCATTTT
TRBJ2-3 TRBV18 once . CASSGLSDGTDTQYF TGTGCCAGCTCTGGACTTAGCGACGGGACAGATACGCAGTATTTT
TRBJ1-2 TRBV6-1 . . CASSVGGTKLNYGYTF TGTGCCAGCAGTGTCGGGGGGACAAAACTAAACTATGGCTACACCTTC
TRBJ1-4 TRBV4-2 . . CASSPGGSNEKLFF TGTGCCAGCAGCCCCGGGGGGTCTAATGAAAAACTGTTTTTT
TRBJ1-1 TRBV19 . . CASRAPRAVYTEAFF TGTGCCAGTAGAGCCCCCAGGGCGGTCTACACTGAAGCTTTCTTT